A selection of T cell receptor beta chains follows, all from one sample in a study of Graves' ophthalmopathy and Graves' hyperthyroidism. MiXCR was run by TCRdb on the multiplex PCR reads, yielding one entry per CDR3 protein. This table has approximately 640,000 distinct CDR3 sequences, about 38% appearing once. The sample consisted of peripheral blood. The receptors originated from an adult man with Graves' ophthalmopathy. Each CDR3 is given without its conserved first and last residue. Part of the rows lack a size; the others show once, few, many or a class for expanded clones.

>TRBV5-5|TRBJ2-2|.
ASSVFGLITGELL
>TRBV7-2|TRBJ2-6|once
ASSPEPRGGANVLT
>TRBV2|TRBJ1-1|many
VSGHLNTEAF
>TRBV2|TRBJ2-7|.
ASLGQGVEQY
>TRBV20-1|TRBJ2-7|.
SASLTPRGAYEQY
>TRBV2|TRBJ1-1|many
ASSGGAGEAF
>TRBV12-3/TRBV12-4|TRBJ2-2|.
ASSQGIGFGELL
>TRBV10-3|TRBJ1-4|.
AISGGAGEKLF
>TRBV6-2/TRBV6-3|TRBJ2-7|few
ASSWVPQGFTYEQY
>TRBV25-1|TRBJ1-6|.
ASSPDRGVYSPLH
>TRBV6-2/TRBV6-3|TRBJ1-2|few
ASSMQQSNYGYT
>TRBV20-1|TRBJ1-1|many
SARTQANTEAF
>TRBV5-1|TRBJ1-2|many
ASSLEVPNYGYT
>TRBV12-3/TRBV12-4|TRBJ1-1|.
ASTHTGFTEAF
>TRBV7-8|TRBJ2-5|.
ASSFGRGDRLASSGVFETQY
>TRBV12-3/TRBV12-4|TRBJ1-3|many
ASSLPLRAGNTIY
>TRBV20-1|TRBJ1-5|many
SARDLGAFNQPQH
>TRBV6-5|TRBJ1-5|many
ASSYSETDNQPQH
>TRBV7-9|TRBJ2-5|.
ASSTPGLTYQETQY
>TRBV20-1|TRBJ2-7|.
SASQAALSYEQY
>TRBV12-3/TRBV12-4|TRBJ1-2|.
ASSLNRGRGRFYGYT
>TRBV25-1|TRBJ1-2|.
ASTEQGAGDGYT
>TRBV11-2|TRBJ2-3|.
ASSSRVLAGGGPTDTQY
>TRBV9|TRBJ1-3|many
ASSVDTGNTIY
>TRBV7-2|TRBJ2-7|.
ASSLALSGTGRSFYEQY
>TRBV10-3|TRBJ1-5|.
ATSEGNQPQH